These 16 T cell receptor beta chains came from one sample sequenced in a study of T-cell reconstitution after alpha-beta-depleted transplantation in children (dated by TCRdb to about 2016). Library method: PCR. Sequencing was performed on an Illumina HiSeq 2500. Molecular barcoding was employed in the preparation of TCR libraries, with unique molecular identifiers being used to normalize TCRbeta repertoire quantification. In TCRdb, the public reads were trimmed at Q25 with fastp and aligned with MiXCR, with productive beta chains retained. All rows with the same CDR3 protein become a single entry with the most common DNA and genes. This sample gives about 400,000 distinct CDR3 sequences in total; roughly 15% of them show up just once. 4.3% of the sample is taken by the ten largest. The material sequenced was PBMCs, taken from the stem cell graft. The receptors were sampled from a human donor who donated a stem cell graft to a child with Fanconi anemia.

This clonotype was detected ten times or more. The chain joins TRBV5-1 to TRBJ1-4; D unresolved. This CDR3 has 13 amino acids. Germline CDR1 reads SGHRS; CDR2 reads YFSETQ. Trimming removed 1 base at V and 8 bases at J, with 9 bases between. The CDR3 DNA follows: TGCGCCAGCAGCTTGTCTCCGGCCGAAAAACTGTTTTTT. Translated: CASSLSPAEKLFF. Filled out from reference TRBV5-1 and TRBJ1-4, the complete variable domain reads KAGVTQTPRYLIKTRGQQVTLSCSPISGHRSVSWYQQTPGQGLQFLFEYFSETQRNKGNFPGRFSGRQFSNSRSEMNVSTLELGDSALYLCASSLSPAEKLFFGSGTQLSVL.

The chain has TRBV5-1 and TRBJ1-5; D unresolved. Between the trimmed V and J ends, which lost 0 bases and 7 bases, there was a span of 14 bases. CDR3 size: 15 residues. CDR1 and CDR2 from the germline V gene are SGHRS and YFSETQ. The CDR3 nucleotides read TGCGCCAGCAGCTTGGAGGGAATTGATAGCCAGCCCCAGCATTTT. Translating gives CASSLEGIDSQPQHF.

V and J are TRBV5-5 and TRBJ1-2; D is unclear. The CDR3 runs to 13 residues. Germline V gives CDR1 SGHKS, CDR2 YYEKEE (reference sequence). Trimming left V 0 bases short and J 7 bases short, with 10 bases between. CDR3 bases: TGTGCCAGCAGCTTGGACAGTATAGGTGGCTACACCTTC. Residues: CASSLDSIGGYTF.

This clonotype was observed many times. The chain combines TRBV5-1 with TRBJ2-5; perhaps TRBD1 as D (6 bases). The CDR3 totals 12 residues. The V end was cut by 7 bases, the J end by 2 bases, with 9 bases between. Germline V lookup: CDR1 SGHRS, CDR2 YFSETQ. The CDR3 loop reads CASSTGQETQYF. For the CDR3, the DNA is TGCGCCAGCTCGACAGGACAAGAGACCCAGTACTTC.

This clonotype was recorded a few times. This chain links TRBV5-1 with TRBJ2-3; 7 bases are shared with TRBD2. Germline loops: CDR1 SGHRS, CDR2 YFSETQ. J was trimmed by 4 bases and V by 1 base; bases with no gene match: 9. The CDR3 consists of 16 residues. CDR3 in amino acids: CASSLMGGSVADTQYF. CDR3 nucleotides: TGCGCCAGCAGCTTGATGGGGGGGTCGGTAGCAGATACGCAGTATTTT.

This chain joins TRBV6-1 and TRBJ2-7, with D possibly being TRBD1 (6 bases). This CDR3 comprises 16 residues. The germline V gene has CDR1 MNHNS and CDR2 SASEGT. Trimming removed 2 bases at V and 0 bases at J, with 14 bases between. CDR3 loop: CASSEWGRGASYEQYF. Written as DNA, the CDR3 is TGTGCCAGCAGTGAATGGGGCAGGGGCGCCTCCTACGAGCAGTACTTC.

This chain uses TRBV5-1 with TRBJ1-2; D gene uncertain. This CDR3 region has 14 residues. Trimming removed 4 bases at V and 8 bases at J, with 18 bases between. Per germline, CDR1 SGHRS and CDR2 YFSETQ. The CDR3: CASSPEGPRWGYTF. DNA of the CDR3: TGCGCCAGCAGCCCCGAAGGACCCCGGTGGGGCTACACCTTC.

The chain carries TRBV5-6 and TRBJ2-2; D uncertain. V lost 2 bases and J 4 bases, leaving 12 bases between the germline ends. The germline gives CDR1 SGHDT, CDR2 YYEEEE. The CDR3 spans 15 residues. The CDR3, as DNA: TGTGCCAGCAGCTTTAGGGATCTTGGCACCGGGGAGCTGTTTTTT. Protein sequence: CASSFRDLGTGELFF.

V is TRBV3-1 and J is TRBJ2-5; D is unclear. This CDR3 has 12 residues. CDR1 and CDR2 from the germline V gene are LGHDT and YNNKEL (reference sequence). Trimming pared 5 bases from V and 5 bases from J, leaving 9 bases between. CDR3 DNA: TGTGCCAGCAGCTCGAGTTCGGAGACCCAGTACTTC. As protein: CASSSSSETQYF.

The sample holds a few counts of this clonotype. The chain links TRBV7-2 to TRBJ1-6, with 9 bases lining up with TRBD1. Germline loops: CDR1 SGHTA, CDR2 FQGNSA. The J segment lost 10 bases and the V segment lost 4 bases, leaving 11 bases of the junction unmatched. The CDR3 contains 16 residues. The CDR3 reads CASSSQGANSGSPLHF. The CDR3 DNA reads TGTGCCAGCAGCTCACAGGGGGCAAACTCGGGCTCACCCCTCCACTTT.

Regarding this clonotype: A much larger clone differs by one base, so this may be a read error. The CDR3 DNA reads TGTGCCAGGAGTCCCAGGGGCCTCGGGGAGCTGTTTTTT. Its translation: CARSPRGLGELFF. The chain combines TRBV12-3 or TRBV12-4 with TRBJ2-2, with D possibly being TRBD1 (6 bases). Trimming cost V 9 bases and J 7 bases, with 15 bases left between them. The CDR3 has 13 residues.

The chain has TRBV20-1 and TRBJ2-1; 7 bases line up with TRBD1. The CDR3 has 14 residues. Germline CDR1 reads DFQATT; CDR2 reads SNEGSKA (reference sequence). V shed 5 bases, J shed 3 bases, and the junction held 7 bases outside the gene matches. The CDR3 protein is CSAPAGTVYNEQFF. Written as DNA, the CDR3 is TGCAGTGCTCCGGCCGGGACAGTCTACAATGAGCAGTTCTTC.

The V gene is TRBV6-2 or TRBV6-3, the J gene TRBJ2-3; D might be TRBD1 (6 bases). Germline CDR1 is MNHEY and CDR2 is SVGEGT. Trimming took off 2 bases at V and 0 bases at J, with 21 bases between the two ends. The CDR3 runs to 19 residues. The CDR3 region has the DNA TGTGCCAGCAGTTACCAGTTTCTTCGGACAGCCTCTAGCACAGATACGCAGTATTTT. Its translation is CASSYQFLRTASSTDTQYF.

The chain uses TRBV7-9 and TRBJ2-1, with a tentative D call TRBD2 (5 bases). The CDR3 covers 13 residues. Germline CDR1 and CDR2: SEHNR and FQNEAQ (reference sequence). V was trimmed by 4 bases and J by 14 bases, leaving 18 bases between them. The chain's CDR3 is CASSSREAFKEFF. The CDR3 DNA reads TGTGCCAGCAGCTCCCGGGAAGCCTTTAAAGAGTTCTTC.

This clonotype was seen many times. The rearrangement links TRBV5-6 to TRBJ2-1; D not resolved. This CDR3 spans 13 amino acids. Germline V CDR1 and CDR2: SGHDT, YYEEEE. In nucleotides, the CDR3 is TGTGCGTCCCAGCCCGAACCCTACAATGAGCAGTTCTTC. This gives the protein CASQPEPYNEQFF. The full variable domain, completed using reference TRBV5-6 and TRBJ2-1, is DAGVTQSPTHLIKTRGQQVTLRCSPKSGHDTVSWYQQALGQGPQFIFQYYEEEERQRGNFPDRFSGHQFPNYSSELNVNALLLGDSALYLCASQPEPYNEQFFGPGTRLTVL.

CDR3 protein: CATGGQRDYNEQFF. In DNA, the CDR3 is TGTGCCACCGGGGGACAGAGAGACTACAATGAGCAGTTCTTC. This chain links TRBV10-3 with TRBJ2-1, with D possibly TRBD1 on 7 matching bases. This CDR3 is built from 14 residues. Germline values: CDR1 ENHRY, CDR2 SYGVKD. The V end was cut by 10 bases, the J end by 3 bases, with 16 bases between.